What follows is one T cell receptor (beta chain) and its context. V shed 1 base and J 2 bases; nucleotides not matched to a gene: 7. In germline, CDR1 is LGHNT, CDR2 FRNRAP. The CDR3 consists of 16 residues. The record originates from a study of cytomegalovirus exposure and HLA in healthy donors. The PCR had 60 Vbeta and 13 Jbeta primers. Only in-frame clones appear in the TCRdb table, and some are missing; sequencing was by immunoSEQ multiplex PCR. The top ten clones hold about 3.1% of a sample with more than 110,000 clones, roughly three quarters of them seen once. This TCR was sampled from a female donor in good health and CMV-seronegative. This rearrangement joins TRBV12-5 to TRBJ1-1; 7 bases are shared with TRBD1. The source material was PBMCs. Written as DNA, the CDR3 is TGTGCTAGTGGTTTGGGCGGGACAGCCTTAAACACTGAAGCTTTCTTT. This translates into CASGLGGTALNTEAFF.